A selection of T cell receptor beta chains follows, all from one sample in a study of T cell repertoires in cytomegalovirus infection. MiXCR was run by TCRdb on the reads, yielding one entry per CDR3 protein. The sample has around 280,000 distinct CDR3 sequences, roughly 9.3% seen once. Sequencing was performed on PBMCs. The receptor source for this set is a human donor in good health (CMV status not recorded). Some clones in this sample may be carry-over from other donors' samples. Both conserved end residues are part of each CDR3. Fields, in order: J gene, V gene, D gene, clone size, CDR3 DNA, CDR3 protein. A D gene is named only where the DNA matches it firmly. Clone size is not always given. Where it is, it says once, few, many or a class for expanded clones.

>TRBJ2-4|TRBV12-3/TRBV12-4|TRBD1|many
TGTGCCAGCAGTTTCCGGACAGGGATAAGTATTCAGTACTTC
CASSFRTGISIQYF
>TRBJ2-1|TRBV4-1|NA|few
TGCGCCAGCAGCCAAAGACTAGGGGTTGAGCAGTTCTTC
CASSQRLGVEQFF
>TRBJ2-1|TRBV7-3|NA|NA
TGTGCCAGCAGCCTCATGGGGGGCAATGAGCAGTTCTTC
CASSLMGGNEQFF
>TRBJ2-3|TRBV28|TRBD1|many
TGTGCCAGCAGTTTTCTGGACAGGTACACAGATACGCAGTATTTT
CASSFLDRYTDTQYF
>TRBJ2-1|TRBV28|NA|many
TGTGCCAGCAGGGGGGGCTTAGATGAGCAGTTCTTC
CASRGGLDEQFF
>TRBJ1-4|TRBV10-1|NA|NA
TGCGCCAGCAGTGATCCTCAGGGAAAACTGTTTTTT
CASSDPQGKLFF
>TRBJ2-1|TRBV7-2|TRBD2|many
TGTGCCAGCAGCTCCTCAGCGGGGGGGCACAATGAGCAGTTCTTC
CASSSSAGGHNEQFF
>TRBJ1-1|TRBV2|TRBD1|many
TGTGCCAGCAGGTTTAGTCAGGGGGAGAGGAACACTGAAGCTTTCTTT
CASRFSQGERNTEAFF
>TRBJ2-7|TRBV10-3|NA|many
TGTGCCATCAGTGGGGCAGGGATGGCCTACGAGCAGTACTTC
CAISGAGMAYEQYF
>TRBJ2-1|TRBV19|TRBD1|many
TGTGCCAGTAGTAAGGGACAGGGGGATTACTACAATGAGCAGTTCTTC
CASSKGQGDYYNEQFF
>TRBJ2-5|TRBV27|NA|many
TGTGCCAGCAGTTTAAGGGAGACCGGAGAGACCCAGTACTTC
CASSLRETGETQYF
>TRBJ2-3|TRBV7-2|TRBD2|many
TGTGCCAGCAGCCGCTCAGGGAGGGGAGATACGCAGTATTTT
CASSRSGRGDTQYF
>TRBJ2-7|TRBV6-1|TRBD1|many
TGTGCCAGCAGTCAACGGGGACAGGGTATTGGCGAGCAGTACTTC
CASSQRGQGIGEQYF
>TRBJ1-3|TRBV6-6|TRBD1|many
TGTGCCAGCAACCCGACAGGGTCTGGAAACACCATATATTTT
CASNPTGSGNTIYF
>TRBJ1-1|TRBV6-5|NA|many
TGTGCCAGCTGTCGCGGAGGAGGGACTGAAGCTTTCTTT
CASCRGGGTEAFF
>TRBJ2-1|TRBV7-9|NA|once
TGTGCCAGCAGCTGGGGAATAGGAGGGGTCTTGAATGAGCAGTTCTTC
CASSWGIGGVLNEQFF
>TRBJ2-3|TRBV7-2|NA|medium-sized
TGTGCCAGCAGCTTAGCGGCCGGAGGCACGGGCACAGATACGCAGTATTTT
CASSLAAGGTGTDTQYF
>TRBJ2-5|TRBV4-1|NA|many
TGCGCCAGCAGCCAGGTGGACCGCCCCTTCCCGGGGGCCCAGTACTTC
CASSQVDRPFPGAQYF
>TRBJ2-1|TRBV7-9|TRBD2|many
TGTGCCAGCAGCCGCGGAATGGGACTAACTTACAATGAGCAGTTCTTC
CASSRGMGLTYNEQFF
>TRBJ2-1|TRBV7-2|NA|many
TGTGCCAGCAGCTCGGGGGGCCGGTACAATGAGCAGTTCTTC
CASSSGGRYNEQFF
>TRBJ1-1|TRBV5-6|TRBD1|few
TGTGCCAGCAGCTTCCGGGACAGGGTGAACACTGAAGCTTTCTTT
CASSFRDRVNTEAFF
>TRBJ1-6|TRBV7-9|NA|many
TGTGCCAGCGTCGGGGCATCCTATAATTCACCCCTCCACTTT
CASVGASYNSPLHF
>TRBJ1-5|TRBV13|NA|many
TGTGCCAGCAGCTTGCGCCTAGGGCATTTT
CASSLRLGHF
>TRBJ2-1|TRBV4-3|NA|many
TGCGCCAGCAGCCAAGATGCAAACTCCTACAATGAGCAGTTCTTC
CASSQDANSYNEQFF
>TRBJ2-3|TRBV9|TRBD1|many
TGTGCCAGCAGCGCCCGGGACAGGGAGTTAGATACGCAGTATTTT
CASSARDRELDTQYF
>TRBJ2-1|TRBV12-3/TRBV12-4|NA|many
TGTGCCAGCAGGCTCGGACGGTACAATGAGCAGTTCTTC
CASRLGRYNEQFF
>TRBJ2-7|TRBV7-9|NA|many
TGTGCCAGCAGCTTAGCCACTGCCGCCTACGAGCAGTACTTC
CASSLATAAYEQYF
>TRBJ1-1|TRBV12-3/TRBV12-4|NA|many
TGTGCCAGCACCCCGAGGGGTCAGGGGCCAAACACTGAAGCTTTCTTT
CASTPRGQGPNTEAFF
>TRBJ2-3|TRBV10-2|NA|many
TGCGCCAGCAGTGAGCCCGTCTCCCTGGGGACGCAGTATTTT
CASSEPVSLGTQYF
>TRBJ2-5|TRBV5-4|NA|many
TGTGCCAGCAGCTTGAAGGGGAGGGAGACCCAGTACTTC
CASSLKGRETQYF
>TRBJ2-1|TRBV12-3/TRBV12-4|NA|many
TGTGCCAGCAGTTTAGGGACTATCTACAATGAGCAGTTCTTC
CASSLGTIYNEQFF
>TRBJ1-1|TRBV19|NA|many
TGTGCCAGTAGTATAGATCCAGTTACAGGGAACACTGAAGCTTTCTTT
CASSIDPVTGNTEAFF
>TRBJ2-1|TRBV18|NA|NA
TGTGCCAGCTCACCACCGGTAGGGTTCGGGTACAGGAATGAGCAGTTCTTC
CASSPPVGFGYRNEQFF
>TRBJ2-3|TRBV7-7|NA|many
TGTGCTAGCAGCCGAGAATTGACAGAGGGAGATACGCAGTATTTT
CASSRELTEGDTQYF
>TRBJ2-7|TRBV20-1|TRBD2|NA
TGCAGTGCAAGACTAGCGGGGGTCCTCTTCTCCTACGAGCAGTACTTC
CSARLAGVLFSYEQYF
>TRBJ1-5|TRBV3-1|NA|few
TGTGCCAGCAGTCGTTTCGATAGCAATCAGCCCCAGCATTTT
CASSRFDSNQPQHF
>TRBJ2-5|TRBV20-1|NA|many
TGCAGTGCTAGGGAGGGCCTAGAGACCCAGTACTTC
CSAREGLETQYF
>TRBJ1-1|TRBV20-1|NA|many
TGCAGTGCTAGGGATCAGGGATACACTGAAGCTTTCTTT
CSARDQGYTEAFF
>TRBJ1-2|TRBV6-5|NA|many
TGTGCCAGCAGTTCGCAATACTATGGCTACACCTTC
CASSSQYYGYTF
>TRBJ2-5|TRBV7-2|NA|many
TGTGCCAGCAGCTTGAGCAGGGGTCAAGAGACCCAGTACTTC
CASSLSRGQETQYF
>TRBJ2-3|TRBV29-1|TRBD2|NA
TGCAGCGTTGAAGATAGCGGGGGGGCCGTAGATACGCAGTATTTT
CSVEDSGGAVDTQYF
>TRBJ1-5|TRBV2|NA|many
TGTGCCAGCAGTGTCCATTATAGCAATCAGCCCCAGCATTTT
CASSVHYSNQPQHF
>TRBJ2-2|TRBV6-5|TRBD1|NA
TGTGCCAGCAGTTTTCCCGGGACAGGGGGTAACGGGGAGCTGTTTTTT
CASSFPGTGGNGELFF
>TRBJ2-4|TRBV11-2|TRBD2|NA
TGTGCCAGCAGCCAAGGACTAGTGCGGGGGGGGGACATTCAGTACTTC
CASSQGLVRGGDIQYF
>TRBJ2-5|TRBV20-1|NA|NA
TGCAGTGCCCCACTGGGGTTTCTCCAAGAGACCCAGTACTTC
CSAPLGFLQETQYF
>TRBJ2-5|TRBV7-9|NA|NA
TGTGCCGGCAGTTCCTTTAGGGACCAAGAGACCCAGTACTTC
CAGSSFRDQETQYF
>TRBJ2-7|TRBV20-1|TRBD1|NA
TGCAGTGCTAGACTGACAGGGGACTACGAGCAGTACTTC
CSARLTGDYEQYF